The clone carrying this T cell receptor (beta chain) was observed many times. Sample time point: pre-sensitization, week 0. Treatment given: therapeutic diphenylcyclopropenone sensitization with weekly scalp DPC. This sample is part of a study of human T cells and chemical hapten exposure. Unmatched junction bases numbered 2, after V lost 1 base and J lost 1 base. The CDR3 spans 15 residues. CDR1 is SQVTM, CDR2 ANQGSEA, per germline. Each CDR3 protein is one row after TCRdb ran MiXCR on the RACE reads. The table records tens of thousands of distinct CDR3 sequences, 12% to 15% of them present only once.

The sequence derives from a woman between 50 and 59 years old with alopecia areata. Some clones in this sample may be carry-over from other donors' samples. This sequence joins TRBV29-1 and TRBJ2-5, with TRBD2 matching 11 bases. The sample consisted of whole blood, taken in connection with sensitization to the hapten diphenylcyclopropenone (DPC). For the CDR3, the DNA is TGCAGCGTTGAAGGGGGACTAGCGGTCCAAGAGACCCAGTACTTC. Translating gives CSVEGGLAVQETQYF.